This T cell receptor (beta chain) was sequenced during a study of identical twins. Through template switching, a universal primer site was introduced, and the cDNA contained unique molecular identifiers. TCRdb fed the 5' RACE reads into MiXCR, producing one record per CDR3 protein. The repertoire includes about 890,000 distinct CDR3 sequences, roughly an eighth of them detected once, and 1.5% to 2% sits in the top ten. The CDR3 is 12 amino acids. The germline gives CDR1 MRHNA, CDR2 SNTAGT. The V gene lost 10 bases and the J gene lost 5 bases, with 15 bases spanning the gap. This clonotype was seen a handful of times. The target antigen is unknown. Study-wide findings and caveats: Its conclusions, products of cross-sectional statistical analysis, did not come from following the same donors. Modeled out-of-frame TCR alpha sharing in monozygotic twins fell below observed levels. Excess sharing between twins was weaker in beta out-of-frame sequences.

The same data also contributed to another study, on yellow fever vaccine responses in identical twins.

This TCR came from a woman aged 18-29 years in good health. The sequenced sample was PBMCs. V is TRBV6-4 and J is TRBJ2-7, with D hard to call. This CDR3 reads CATGRVTDEQYF. The CDR3, as DNA: TGTGCCACCGGCAGAGTCACCGACGAGCAGTACTTC.